Below, one T cell receptor beta chain is given with its context. These data come from a study of blood T cell repertoires in COVID-19. This CDR3 has 15 residues. Per germline, CDR1 SGHTS and CDR2 YDEGEE. The V and J ends lost 0 bases and 0 bases respectively, with 9 bases between them. Method: immunoSEQ multiplex PCR; TCRdb's copy keeps in-frame clones and lacks some. The sample consists of 150,000 to 200,000 clones, 75% to 90% of them appearing once. This chain joins TRBV5-8 and TRBJ1-2; possible D gene TRBD1, 5 bases. The sequencing sample was made of peripheral blood. This clonotype originated in a woman aged 60-75 years with acute or convalescent COVID-19. The CDR3 sequence is CASSLGGRANYGYTF. The CDR3 nucleotides are TGTGCCAGCAGCTTGGGAGGCAGGGCTAACTATGGCTACACCTTC.